This is a list of T cell receptor beta chains from one sample in a study of OX40 agonist ivuxolimab in advanced cancers. Repertoires were generated with immunoSEQ multiplex PCR, while TCRdb's copy carries only in-frame clones and drops some. The repertoire holds roughly 62,000 clones, approximately 86% seen once, with approximately 0.92% in the top ten. This specimen consisted of CD4+ or CD8+ T cells sorted from blood, obtained in a trial of the OX40 agonist ivuxolimab. The receptor set was obtained from an adult with an advanced solid tumor such as melanoma, head and neck, liver or kidney cancer. CDR3s include the opening cysteine and the closing phenylalanine or tryptophan. Fields, in order: V gene, J gene, clone size, D gene, CDR3 DNA, CDR3 protein. D genes are given only for firm matches. Some rows have no size entry. The others give once, few or many, or a class for an expanded clone.

TRBV10-3	TRBJ1-1	.	.	TGTGCCATCAGTGAGTCCGGGGTTATGAACACTGAAGCTTTCTTT	CAISESGVMNTEAFF
TRBV5-5	TRBJ2-3	.	TRBD2	TGTGCCAGCAGCTCCCACCTATCTAGCGGGGCCACAGATACGCAGTATTTT	CASSSHLSSGATDTQYF
TRBV28	TRBJ1-5	.	.	TGTGCCAGCAGTTTAAGTGGTTTGGGTCAGCCCCAGCATTTT	CASSLSGLGQPQHF
TRBV5-5	TRBJ2-2	.	TRBD1	TGTGCCAGCAGCCCCGGGACAGACTTCACCGGGGAGCTGTTTTTT	CASSPGTDFTGELFF
TRBV10-3	TRBJ2-7	.	TRBD1	TGCGCCACCCAGGGGGACTCCTACGAGCAGTACTTC	CATQGDSYEQYF
TRBV19	TRBJ2-5	.	TRBD2	TGTGCCAGTAGGGTTCGGGGGGACCCCCTCCGGGAGCAGTACTTC	CASRVRGDPLREQYF
TRBV4-1	TRBJ2-3	few	TRBD1	TGCGCCAGCAGCCTACATGGGACAGCCACAGATACGCAGTATTTT	CASSLHGTATDTQYF
TRBV7-2	TRBJ2-3	.	.	TGTGCCAGCAGCACAAGACGGGAGCTGGATACGCAGTATTTT	CASSTRRELDTQYF
TRBV2	TRBJ2-6	.	.	TGTGCCAGCAGGTCCCAATCGACAGGCGGCGTCCTGACTTTC	CASRSQSTGGVLTF
TRBV5-1	TRBJ2-3	.	.	TGCGCCAGCAGCCTCCCGGCGGCGGCGAGCACAGATACGCAGTATTTT	CASSLPAAASTDTQYF
TRBV10-3	TRBJ1-2	.	TRBD1	TGTGCCATCAAGCCGGGACAGGGTGGCTACACCTTC	CAIKPGQGGYTF
TRBV2	TRBJ1-4	.	TRBD1	TGTGCCAGCAGTGAAAGGGGCAGGGGGTCACCTAATGAAAAACTGTTTTTT	CASSERGRGSPNEKLFF
TRBV10-3	TRBJ1-2	.	.	TGTGCCATCATGGATCTGCGTCGTGGATCTTTGGGCTACACCTTC	CAIMDLRRGSLGYTF
TRBV4-1	TRBJ1-2	.	TRBD1	TGCGCCAGCAGCCAAGAAGGACAGGGTTATGGCTACACCTTC	CASSQEGQGYGYTF
TRBV11-2	TRBJ2-2	.	TRBD2	TGTGCCAGCAGCCCCGGACTAGCTCATGCCGGGGAGCTGTTTTTT	CASSPGLAHAGELFF
TRBV11-3	TRBJ1-5	.	.	TGTGCCAGCAGCTTAGTCAGGAGCCGGCCCCAGCATTTT	CASSLVRSRPQHF
TRBV28	TRBJ2-5	.	.	TGTGCCAGCAGTGGATCGTCGGCTGGTCAAGAGACCCAGTACTTC	CASSGSSAGQETQYF
TRBV5-6	TRBJ1-5	few	.	TGTGCCAGCAACCTTCAAAATCAGCCCCAGCATTTT	CASNLQNQPQHF
TRBV28	TRBJ1-4	once	.	TGTGCCAGCAGCGCCGCTAATGAAAAACTGTTTTTT	CASSAANEKLFF
TRBV7-9	TRBJ2-1	.	TRBD2	TGTGCCAGCAGCTTTGGAGACCTAGCGGGGAGATCGGCCAATGAGCAGTTCTTC	CASSFGDLAGRSANEQFF
TRBV7-8	TRBJ2-2	.	TRBD2	TGTGCCAGCAGTAGCGGGGGGCGAGTCACCGGGGAGCTGTTTTTT	CASSSGGRVTGELFF